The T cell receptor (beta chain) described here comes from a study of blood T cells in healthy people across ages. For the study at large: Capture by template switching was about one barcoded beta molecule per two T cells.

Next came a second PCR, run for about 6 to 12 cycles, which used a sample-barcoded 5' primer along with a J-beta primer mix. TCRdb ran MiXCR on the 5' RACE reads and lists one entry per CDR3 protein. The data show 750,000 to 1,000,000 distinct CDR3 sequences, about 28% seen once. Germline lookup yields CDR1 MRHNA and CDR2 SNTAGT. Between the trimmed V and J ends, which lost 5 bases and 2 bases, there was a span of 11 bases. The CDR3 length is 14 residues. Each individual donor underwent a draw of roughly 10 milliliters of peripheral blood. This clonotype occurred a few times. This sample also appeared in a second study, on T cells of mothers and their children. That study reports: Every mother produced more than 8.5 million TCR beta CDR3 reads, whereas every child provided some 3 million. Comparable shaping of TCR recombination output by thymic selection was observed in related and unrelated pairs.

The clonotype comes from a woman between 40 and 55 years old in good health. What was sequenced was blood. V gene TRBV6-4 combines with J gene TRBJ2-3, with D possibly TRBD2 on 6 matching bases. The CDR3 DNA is TGTGCCAGCAGTCCGGGACTCCACACAGATACGCAGTATTTT. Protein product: CASSPGLHTDTQYF.